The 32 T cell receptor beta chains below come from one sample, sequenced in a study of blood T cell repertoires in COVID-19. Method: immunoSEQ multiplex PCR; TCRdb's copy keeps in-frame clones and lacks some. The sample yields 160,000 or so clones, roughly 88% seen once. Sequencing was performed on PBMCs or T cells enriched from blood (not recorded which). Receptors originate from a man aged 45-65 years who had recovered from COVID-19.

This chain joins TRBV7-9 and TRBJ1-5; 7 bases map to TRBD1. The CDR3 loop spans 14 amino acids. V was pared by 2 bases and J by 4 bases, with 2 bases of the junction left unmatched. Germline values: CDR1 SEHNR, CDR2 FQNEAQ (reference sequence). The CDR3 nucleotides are TGTGCCAGCAGCTTACAGGGGGGTAATCAGCCCCAGCATTTT. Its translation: CASSLQGGNQPQHF.

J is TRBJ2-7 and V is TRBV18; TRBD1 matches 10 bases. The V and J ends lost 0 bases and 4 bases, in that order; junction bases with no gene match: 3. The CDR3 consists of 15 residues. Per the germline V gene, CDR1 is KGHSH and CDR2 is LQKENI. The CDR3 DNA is TGTGCCAGCTCACCACCGACAGGGGGCTATTACGAGCAGTACTTC. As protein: CASSPPTGGYYEQYF.

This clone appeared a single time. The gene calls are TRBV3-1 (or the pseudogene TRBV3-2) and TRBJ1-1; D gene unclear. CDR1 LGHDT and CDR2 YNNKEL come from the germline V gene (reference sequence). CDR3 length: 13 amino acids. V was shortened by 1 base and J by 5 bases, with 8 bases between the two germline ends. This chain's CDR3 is CASSQVGSTEAFF. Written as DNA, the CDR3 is TGTGCCAGCAGCCAAGTTGGTAGTACTGAAGCTTTCTTT.

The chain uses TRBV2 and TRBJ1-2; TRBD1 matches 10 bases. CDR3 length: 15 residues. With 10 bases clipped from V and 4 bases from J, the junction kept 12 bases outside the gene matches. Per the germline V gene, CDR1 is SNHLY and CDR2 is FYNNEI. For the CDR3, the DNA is TGTGCCACCACCCGGGACAGGGGTGGTAGCTATGGCTACACCTTC. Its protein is CATTRDRGGSYGYTF.

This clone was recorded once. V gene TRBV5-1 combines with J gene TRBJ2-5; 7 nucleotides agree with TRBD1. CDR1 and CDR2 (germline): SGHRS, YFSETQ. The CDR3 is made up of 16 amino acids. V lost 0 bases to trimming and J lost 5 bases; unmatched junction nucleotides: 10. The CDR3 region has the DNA TGCGCCAGCAGCTTGGAGGCCAACAGGGGTGGGGAGACCCAGTACTTC. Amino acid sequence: CASSLEANRGGETQYF.

CDR3 loop: CASSDTDRDYNEQFF. The CDR3 DNA reads TGTGCCAGCAGTGACACGGACAGGGACTACAATGAGCAGTTCTTC. This sequence joins TRBV6-4 and TRBJ2-1, with 8 bases identical to TRBD1. This CDR3 is 15 amino acids long. V was clipped by 2 bases and J by 3 bases; unmatched bases: 3. The V gene's germline CDR1 is MRHNA and CDR2 SNTAGT.

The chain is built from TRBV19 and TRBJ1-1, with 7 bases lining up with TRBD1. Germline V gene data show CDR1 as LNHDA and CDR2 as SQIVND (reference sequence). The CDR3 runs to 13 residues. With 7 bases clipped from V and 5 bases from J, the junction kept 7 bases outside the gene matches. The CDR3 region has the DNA TGTGCCAGTAATTTACAGGGGATGACTGAAGCTTTCTTT. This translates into CASNLQGMTEAFF.

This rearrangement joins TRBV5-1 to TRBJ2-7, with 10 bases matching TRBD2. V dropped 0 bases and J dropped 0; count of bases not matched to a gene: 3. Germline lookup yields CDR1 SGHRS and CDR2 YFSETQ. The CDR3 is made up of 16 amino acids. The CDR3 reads CASSLELAGSSYEQYF. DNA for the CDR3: TGCGCCAGCAGCTTGGAACTAGCGGGGAGCTCCTACGAGCAGTACTTC.

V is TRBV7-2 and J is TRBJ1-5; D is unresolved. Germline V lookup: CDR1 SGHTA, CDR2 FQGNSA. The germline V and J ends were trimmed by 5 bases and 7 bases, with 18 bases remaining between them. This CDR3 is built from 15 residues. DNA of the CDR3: TGTGCCAGCAGCCCCGATCGGGTCGAGCGACAGCCCCAGCATTTT. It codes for CASSPDRVERQPQHF.

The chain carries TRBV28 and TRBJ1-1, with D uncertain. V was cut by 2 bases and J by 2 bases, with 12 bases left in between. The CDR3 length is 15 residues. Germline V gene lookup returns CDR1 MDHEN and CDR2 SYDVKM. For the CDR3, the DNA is TGTGCCAGCAGTTTAGGGAGTCCGGTCAACACTGAAGCTTTCTTT. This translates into CASSLGSPVNTEAFF. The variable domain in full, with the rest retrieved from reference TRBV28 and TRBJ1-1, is DVKVTQSSRYLVKRTGEKVFLECVQDMDHENMFWYRQDPGLGLRLIYFSYDVKMKEKGDIPEGYSVSREKKERFSLILESASTNQTSMYLCASSLGSPVNTEAFFGQGTRLTVV.

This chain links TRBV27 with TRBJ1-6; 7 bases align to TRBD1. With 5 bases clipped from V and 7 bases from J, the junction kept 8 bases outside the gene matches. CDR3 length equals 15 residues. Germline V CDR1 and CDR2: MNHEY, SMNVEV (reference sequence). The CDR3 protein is CASSRKGQTNSPLHF. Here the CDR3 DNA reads TGTGCCAGCAGTCGAAAGGGACAGACCAATTCACCCCTCCACTTT.

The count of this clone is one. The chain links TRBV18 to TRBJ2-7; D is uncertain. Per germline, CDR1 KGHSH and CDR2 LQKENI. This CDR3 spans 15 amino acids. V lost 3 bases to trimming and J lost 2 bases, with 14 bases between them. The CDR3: CASSPVQSLTYEQYF. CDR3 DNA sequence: TGTGCCAGCTCACCGGTACAGAGCTTAACCTACGAGCAGTACTTC.

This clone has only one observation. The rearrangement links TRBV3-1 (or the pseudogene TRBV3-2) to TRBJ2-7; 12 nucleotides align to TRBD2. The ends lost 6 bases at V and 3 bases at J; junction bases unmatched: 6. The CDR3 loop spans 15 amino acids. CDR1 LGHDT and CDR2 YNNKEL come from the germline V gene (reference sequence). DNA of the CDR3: TGTGCCAGCAGTCCCGGACTAGCGGGACACTACGAGCAGTACTTC. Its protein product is CASSPGLAGHYEQYF.

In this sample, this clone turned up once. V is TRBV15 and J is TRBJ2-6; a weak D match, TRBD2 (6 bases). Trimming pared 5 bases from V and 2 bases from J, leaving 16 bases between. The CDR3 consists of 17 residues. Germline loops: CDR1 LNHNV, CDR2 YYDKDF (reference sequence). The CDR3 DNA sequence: TGTGCCACCAGCCCAAGACTAGGCAGAACTGGGGCCAACGTCCTGACTTTC. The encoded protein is CATSPRLGRTGANVLTF.

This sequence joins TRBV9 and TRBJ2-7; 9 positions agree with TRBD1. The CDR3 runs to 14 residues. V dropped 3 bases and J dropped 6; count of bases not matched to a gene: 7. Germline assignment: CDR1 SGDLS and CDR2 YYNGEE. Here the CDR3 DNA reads TGTGCCAGCAGCGCATCAGACAGGGGGGTCGAGCAGTACTTC. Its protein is CASSASDRGVEQYF.

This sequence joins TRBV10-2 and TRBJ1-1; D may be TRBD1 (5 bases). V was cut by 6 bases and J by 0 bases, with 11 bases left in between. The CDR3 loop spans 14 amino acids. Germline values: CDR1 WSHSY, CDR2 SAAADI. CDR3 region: CASRDQGLNTEAFF. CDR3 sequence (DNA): TGCGCCAGCAGAGATCAGGGCCTGAACACTGAAGCTTTCTTT.

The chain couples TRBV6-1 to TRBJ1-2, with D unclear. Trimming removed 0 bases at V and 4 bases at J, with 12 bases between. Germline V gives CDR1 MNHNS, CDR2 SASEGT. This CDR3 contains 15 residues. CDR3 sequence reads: CASSEASAGVYGYTF. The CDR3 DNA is TGTGCCAGCAGTGAAGCCAGTGCGGGAGTCTATGGCTACACCTTC.

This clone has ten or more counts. The CDR3 DNA sequence: TGTGCCAGCAGCGGACAGGGGCCTGAAGCTTTCTTT. Amino acid sequence: CASSGQGPEAFF. This chain connects TRBV12-3 or TRBV12-4 to TRBJ1-1; 9 positions agree with TRBD1. This CDR3 is built from 12 residues. Trimming at V came to 6 bases and at J to 6 bases, leaving 2 bases not matched to a gene.

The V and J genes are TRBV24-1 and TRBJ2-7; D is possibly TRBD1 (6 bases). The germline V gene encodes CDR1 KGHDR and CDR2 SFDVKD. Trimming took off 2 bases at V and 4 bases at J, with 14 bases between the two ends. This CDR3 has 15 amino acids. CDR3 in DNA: TGTGCCACCAGTGATTCACGGACAGTACAATACGAGCAGTACTTC. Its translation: CATSDSRTVQYEQYF.

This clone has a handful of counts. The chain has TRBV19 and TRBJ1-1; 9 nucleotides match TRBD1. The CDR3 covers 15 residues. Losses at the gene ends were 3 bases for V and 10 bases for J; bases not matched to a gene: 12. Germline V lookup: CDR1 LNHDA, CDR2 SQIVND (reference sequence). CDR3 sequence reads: CASSIPTGGGFVAFF. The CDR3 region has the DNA TGTGCCAGTAGTATCCCTACAGGGGGCGGATTTGTAGCTTTCTTT.

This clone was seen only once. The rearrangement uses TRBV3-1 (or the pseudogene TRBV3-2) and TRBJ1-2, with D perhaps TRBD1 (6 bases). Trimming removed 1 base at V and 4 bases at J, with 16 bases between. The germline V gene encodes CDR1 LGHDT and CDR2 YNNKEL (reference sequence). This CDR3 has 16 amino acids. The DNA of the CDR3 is TGTGCCAGCAGCCAAGGCCCTTATCACAGGGCCTATGGCTACACCTTC. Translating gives CASSQGPYHRAYGYTF.

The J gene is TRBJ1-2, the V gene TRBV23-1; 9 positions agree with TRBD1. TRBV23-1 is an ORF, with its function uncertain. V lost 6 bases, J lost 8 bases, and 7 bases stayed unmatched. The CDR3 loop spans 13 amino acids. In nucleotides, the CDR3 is TGCGCCAGCAGGACAGGGGGAGGTAGGGGCTACACCTTC. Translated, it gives CASRTGGGRGYTF.

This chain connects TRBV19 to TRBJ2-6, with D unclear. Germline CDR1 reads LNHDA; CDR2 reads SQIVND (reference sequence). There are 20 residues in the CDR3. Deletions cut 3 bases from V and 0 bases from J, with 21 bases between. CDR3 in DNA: TGTGCCAGTAGTATTGATTCCCCGTGGGCAGTGGGCTCTGGGGCCAACGTCCTGACTTTC. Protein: CASSIDSPWAVGSGANVLTF.

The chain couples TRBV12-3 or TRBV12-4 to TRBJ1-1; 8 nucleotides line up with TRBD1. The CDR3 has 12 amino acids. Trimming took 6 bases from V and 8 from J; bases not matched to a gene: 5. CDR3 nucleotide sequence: TGTGCCAGCAGACCTAGACAGGGGGAAGCTTTCTTT. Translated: CASRPRQGEAFF.

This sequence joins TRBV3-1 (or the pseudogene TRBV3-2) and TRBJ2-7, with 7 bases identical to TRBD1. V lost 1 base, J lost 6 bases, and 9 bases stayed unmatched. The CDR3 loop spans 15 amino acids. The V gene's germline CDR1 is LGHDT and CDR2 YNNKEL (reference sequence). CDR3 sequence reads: CASSQGGTGAFEQYF. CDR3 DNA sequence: TGTGCCAGCAGCCAAGGCGGTACAGGGGCTTTCGAGCAGTACTTC.

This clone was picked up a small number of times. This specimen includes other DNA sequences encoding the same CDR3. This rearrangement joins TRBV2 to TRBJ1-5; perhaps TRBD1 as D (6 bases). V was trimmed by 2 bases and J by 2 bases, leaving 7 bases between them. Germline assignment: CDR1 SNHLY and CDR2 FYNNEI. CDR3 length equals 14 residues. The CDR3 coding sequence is TGTGCCAGCAGTGAAAGACAGGGCAATCAGCCCCAGCATTTT. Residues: CASSERQGNQPQHF.

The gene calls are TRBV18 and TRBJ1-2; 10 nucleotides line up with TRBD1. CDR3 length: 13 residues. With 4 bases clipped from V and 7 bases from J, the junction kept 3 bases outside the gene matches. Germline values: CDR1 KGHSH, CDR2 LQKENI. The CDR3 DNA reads TGTGCCAGCTCACGACAGGGGGCGCTTGGCTACACCTTC. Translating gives CASSRQGALGYTF.

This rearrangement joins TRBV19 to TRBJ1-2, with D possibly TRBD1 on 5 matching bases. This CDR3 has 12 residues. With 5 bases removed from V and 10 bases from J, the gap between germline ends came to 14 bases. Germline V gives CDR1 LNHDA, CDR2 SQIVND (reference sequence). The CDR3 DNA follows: TGTGCCAGTAGTTCGACAGAGGCTAACTACACCTTC. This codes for CASSSTEANYTF.

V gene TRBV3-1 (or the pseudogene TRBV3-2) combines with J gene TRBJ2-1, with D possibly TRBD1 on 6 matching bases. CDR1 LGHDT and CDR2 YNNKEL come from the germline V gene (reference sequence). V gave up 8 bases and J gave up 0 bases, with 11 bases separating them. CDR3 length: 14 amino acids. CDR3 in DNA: TGTGCCAGCCAGGGGCTAGACTCCTACAATGAGCAGTTCTTC. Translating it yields CASQGLDSYNEQFF.

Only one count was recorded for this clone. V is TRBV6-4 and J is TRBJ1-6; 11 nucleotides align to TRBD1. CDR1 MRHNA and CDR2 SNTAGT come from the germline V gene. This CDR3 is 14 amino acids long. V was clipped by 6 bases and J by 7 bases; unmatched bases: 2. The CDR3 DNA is TGTGCCAGCAGGGGACAGGGGGAGAATTCACCCCTCCACTTT. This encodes CASRGQGENSPLHF.

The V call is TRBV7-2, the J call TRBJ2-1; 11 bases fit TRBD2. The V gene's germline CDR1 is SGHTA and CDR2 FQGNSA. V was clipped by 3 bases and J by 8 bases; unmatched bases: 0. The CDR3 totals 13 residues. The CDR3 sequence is CASSLTSGDEQFF. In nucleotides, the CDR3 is TGTGCCAGCAGCTTGACTAGCGGGGATGAGCAGTTCTTC.

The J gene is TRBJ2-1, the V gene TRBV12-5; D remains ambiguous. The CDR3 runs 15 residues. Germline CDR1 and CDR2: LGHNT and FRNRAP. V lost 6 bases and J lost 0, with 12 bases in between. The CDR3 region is CASGIGSNSYNEQFF. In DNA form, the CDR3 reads TGTGCTAGTGGGATCGGGTCAAACTCCTACAATGAGCAGTTCTTC. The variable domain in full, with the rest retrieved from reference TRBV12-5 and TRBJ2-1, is DARVTQTPRHKVTEMGQEVTMRCQPILGHNTVFWYRQTMMQGLELLAYFRNRAPLDDSGMPKDRFSAEMPDATLATLKIQPSEPRDSAVYFCASGIGSNSYNEQFFGPGTRLTVL.